This T cell receptor beta chain was sequenced in a study of blood T cells in healthy people across ages. PCR was performed a second time for roughly 7 to 11 cycles using a sample-barcoded 5' primer and a J-beta primer mix. Each CDR3 protein gets one entry after TCRdb re-called the 5' RACE reads with MiXCR. The sample records roughly 800,000 distinct CDR3 sequences, roughly 50% being singletons. CDR3 length: 16 amino acids. The V segment lost 3 bases and the J segment 14 bases; nucleotides outside the gene matches: 15. Looked up from germline, CDR1 is LGHNA and CDR2 is YNFKEQ. This rearrangement joins TRBV4-2 to TRBJ2-1; TRBD2 agrees at 11 bases. The source of this sequence is a young man in good health. The sequencing sample was made of blood. CDR3 in amino acids: CASSQVSGRAGRKEFF. CDR3 coding DNA: TGTGCCAGCAGCCAGGTTAGCGGGAGGGCCGGGAGGAAGGAGTTCTTC.